One and the same sample provided the 30 T cell receptor beta chains below, sequenced in a study of identical twins (dated by TCRdb to the mid-2010s). Receptors were amplified or captured by 5' RACE. Sequencing instrument: Illumina HiSeq 2000. TCRdb reprocessed the public reads (quality trimming at Q25 with fastp, clone calling with MiXCR) and kept in-frame beta chains. CDR3 protein sequences are deduplicated, and each keeps its most common genes and DNA. For this sample the table gives approximately 220,000 distinct CDR3 sequences, of which approximately 9% were detected only once. Clones ranked in the top ten supply 4% to 6% of the sample. The sample consisted of memory (CD45RO+) T cells sorted from blood. Explained via the paper, the cell subset or site label denotes: CD45RO+ enriched T cells. Source of these receptors: a woman between 18 and 29 years old in good health.

This clonotype showed up just a few times. The gene calls are TRBV6-1 and TRBJ2-1; D gene uncertain. Germline-derived CDR1 and CDR2 are MNHNS and SASEGT. The CDR3 consists of 15 residues. V was shortened by 6 bases and J by 5 bases, with 17 bases between the two germline ends. CDR3 in amino acids: CASSQGWARNNEQFF. DNA of the CDR3: TGTGCCAGCAGCCAAGGGTGGGCGAGGAACAATGAGCAGTTCTTC.

This clonotype was counted at least ten times. This rearrangement joins TRBV6-2 or TRBV6-3 to TRBJ1-1; D gene unclear. Germline V gene sequence: CDR1 MNHEY, CDR2 SVGEGT. The V gene lost 2 bases and the J gene lost 2 bases, with 6 bases spanning the gap. This CDR3 comprises 13 residues. CDR3 in DNA: TGTGCCAGCAGTTACAGCCGAAACACTGAAGCTTTCTTT. This gives the protein CASSYSRNTEAFF.

The rearrangement joins TRBV10-3 to TRBJ1-2; unclear D gene. Trimming took 6 bases from V and 6 from J, leaving 14 bases between them. This CDR3 region has 13 residues. The V gene's germline CDR1 is ENHRY and CDR2 SYGVKD. This CDR3 reads CAIRGPGLDGYTF. CDR3 DNA: TGTGCCATCAGGGGCCCAGGACTCGATGGCTACACCTTC.

This chain uses TRBV11-2 with TRBJ2-3, with 7 positions matching TRBD2. Germline CDR1 is SGHAT and CDR2 is FQNNGV. Germline trimming cut 5 bases from V and 4 bases from J; bases unmatched to any gene: 12. The CDR3 has 16 amino acids. CDR3 nucleotide sequence: TGTGCCAGCAGCCCAGAGCCCGGCGGGAGCCCAGATACGCAGTATTTT. Its translation is CASSPEPGGSPDTQYF.

CDR3 loop: CSARSDTDTQYF. The DNA of the CDR3 is TGCAGTGCTAGATCCGACACAGATACGCAGTATTTT. The chain recombines TRBV20-1 with TRBJ2-3; D is unresolved. V was trimmed by 2 bases and J by 2 bases, leaving 5 bases between them. The CDR3 totals 12 residues. Germline V CDR1 and CDR2: DFQATT, SNEGSKA (reference sequence).

The table lists this clonotype with many counts. This sequence joins TRBV3-1 and TRBJ2-5; 9 bases line up with TRBD2. Germline CDR1 LGHDT, CDR2 YNNKEL (reference sequence). V lost 4 bases and J lost 5; bases outside the gene matches: 8. This CDR3 is built from 15 residues. The CDR3 here is CASSPPGLAVETQYF. CDR3 DNA sequence: TGTGCCAGCAGCCCCCCGGGACTAGCTGTCGAGACCCAGTACTTC.

This clonotype was recorded a few times. This sequence joins TRBV14 and TRBJ2-1, with 7 bases identical to TRBD2. The germline V gene encodes CDR1 SGHDN and CDR2 FVKESK. The V and J ends lost 1 base and 10 bases, in that order; junction bases with no gene match: 16. The CDR3 runs 17 residues. CDR3 nucleotide sequence: TGTGCCAGCAGCCAAGGAAGACTAGCTTTAGGCCGGGAAGAGCAGTTCTTC. This encodes CASSQGRLALGREEQFF.

This clonotype was detected only a few times. The chain carries TRBV6-1 and TRBJ2-7; D gene uncertain. The CDR3 totals 13 residues. Germline V gives CDR1 MNHNS, CDR2 SASEGT. Trimming removed 2 bases from V and 0 bases from J, with 5 bases in between. Here the CDR3 DNA reads TGTGCCAGCAGTGAACAGCGCTCCTACGAGCAGTACTTC. Amino acids: CASSEQRSYEQYF.

V gene TRBV20-1 combines with J gene TRBJ2-7; D is perhaps TRBD1 or TRBD2 (5 bases each). Germline CDR1 and CDR2: DFQATT and SNEGSKA (reference sequence). Between the trimmed V and J ends, which lost 4 bases and 0 bases, there was a span of 16 bases. The CDR3 covers 15 residues. This CDR3 reads CSAITPGLSSYEQYF. DNA for the CDR3: TGCAGTGCTATTACGCCGGGGCTGAGCTCCTACGAGCAGTACTTC.

This clonotype appeared many times. The chain couples TRBV12-3 or TRBV12-4 to TRBJ2-3; D is uncertain. This CDR3 spans 15 amino acids. CDR3 nucleotides: TGTGTCACTCGTGGCCAGCGCCCTAGCACAGATACGCAGTATTTT. This gives the protein CVTRGQRPSTDTQYF.

This clonotype has a count of ten or more. The chain joins TRBV6-5 to TRBJ1-4; D is perhaps TRBD1 (6 bases). The germline V gene encodes CDR1 MNHEY and CDR2 SVGAGI. The CDR3 sequence is 13 residues long. V lost 4 bases and J 11 bases, leaving 14 bases between the germline ends. Here the CDR3 reads CASSWVQGEKLFF. CDR3 nucleotides: TGTGCCAGCAGTTGGGTACAGGGCGAGAAACTGTTTTTT.

This clonotype was seen a handful of times. The chain uses TRBV5-1 and TRBJ2-1, with 8 bases lining up with TRBD1. The ends lost 8 bases at V and 7 bases at J; junction bases unmatched: 14. CDR1 and CDR2 (germline): SGHRS, YFSETQ. The CDR3 consists of 15 residues. CDR3 DNA: TGCGCCAGTACTTTTTTTGCTGGACAGGGAAATGAGCAGTTCTTC. Translated: CASTFFAGQGNEQFF.

V usage is TRBV15 and J usage is TRBJ2-1; maybe TRBD2 (6 bases). Germline values: CDR1 LNHNV, CDR2 YYDKDF (reference sequence). The length of the CDR3 is 16 residues. The V end was cut by 0 bases, the J end by 7 bases, with 16 bases between. The CDR3 DNA sequence: TGTGCCACCAGCAGAGATCTGGGGGGAGGTGGGAATGAGCAGTTCTTC. Amino acids: CATSRDLGGGGNEQFF.

This clonotype was seen only a few times. V and J are TRBV14 and TRBJ2-1; a weak D match, TRBD2 (6 bases). Germline assignment: CDR1 SGHDN and CDR2 FVKESK. Trimming shortened V by 2 bases and J by 11 bases, and 13 bases separated the two germline ends. The CDR3 covers 13 residues. The CDR3 DNA reads as TGTGCCAGCAGCCAATATGAGGGAGGTAAGCAGTTCTTC. Its translation: CASSQYEGGKQFF. Filled out from reference TRBV14 and TRBJ2-1, the complete variable domain reads EAGVTQFPSHSVIEKGQTVTLRCDPISGHDNLYWYRRVMGKEIKFLLHFVKESKQDESGMPNNRFLAERTGGTYSTLKVQPAELEDSGVYFCASSQYEGGKQFFGPGTRLTVL.

The chain couples TRBV6-5 to TRBJ2-7; D gene ambiguous. The CDR3 sequence is 14 residues long. The germline V gene encodes CDR1 MNHEY and CDR2 SVGAGI. The ends were cut back, 0 bases at V and 5 bases at J, with 11 bases in the middle. CDR3 sequence (DNA): TGTGCCAGCAGTTACTCAGGGCAGGCGCACGAGCAGTACTTC. Residues: CASSYSGQAHEQYF.

In its sample, this clonotype was seen a few times. The chain joins TRBV20-1 to TRBJ2-3; no reliable D call. The CDR3 sequence is 16 residues long. Deletions cut 1 base from V and 0 bases from J, with 14 bases between. Germline lookup yields CDR1 DFQATT and CDR2 SNEGSKA (reference sequence). The DNA of the CDR3 is TGCAGTGCTAGAGGGGCCATATCCCCTAGCACAGATACGCAGTATTTT. Amino acids: CSARGAISPSTDTQYF.

This clonotype has a count of ten or more. The chain joins TRBV20-1 to TRBJ2-2, with 7 bases matching TRBD2. V gave up 4 bases and J gave up 6 bases; unmatched junction bases: 11. Germline V gene sequence: CDR1 DFQATT, CDR2 SNEGSKA (reference sequence). This CDR3 is built from 15 residues. The CDR3 protein is CSAINWRERPGELFF. The CDR3 DNA reads as TGCAGTGCTATCAACTGGCGGGAGCGCCCCGGGGAGCTGTTTTTT.

The CDR3 sequence: CASSQVTGGEGELFF. CDR3 nucleotide sequence: TGCGCCAGCAGCCAAGTTACCGGGGGGGAGGGGGAGCTGTTTTTT. The rearrangement uses TRBV4-1 and TRBJ2-2, with 8 nucleotides matching TRBD2. Germline trimming cut 1 base from V and 8 bases from J; bases unmatched to any gene: 6. This CDR3 spans 15 amino acids. Germline CDR1 MGHRA, CDR2 YSYEKL.

V usage is TRBV2 and J usage is TRBJ2-1; D is perhaps TRBD1 (5 bases). Germline V gene sequence: CDR1 SNHLY, CDR2 FYNNEI. V was pared by 3 bases and J by 8 bases, with 14 bases between. CDR3 size: 14 residues. For the CDR3, the DNA is TGTGCCAGCAGTGATTTCCAGGGTGGGGATGAGCAGTTCTTC. Protein sequence: CASSDFQGGDEQFF.

This clonotype appeared many times. This sequence joins TRBV20-1 and TRBJ1-2, with D possibly matching TRBD1 (5 bases). V shed 0 bases and J shed 8 bases, with 16 bases lying between them. Per germline, CDR1 DFQATT and CDR2 SNEGSKA (reference sequence). This CDR3 spans 14 amino acids. The CDR3 bases are TGCAGTGCTAGAGAGGCTTGGGACGTCAACGGCTACACCTTC. Translation gives CSAREAWDVNGYTF.

This clonotype was seen only a few times. The chain links TRBV7-8 to TRBJ2-7, with TRBD2 as a possible D gene (6 bases). This CDR3 has 13 amino acids. CDR1 SGHVS and CDR2 FQNEAQ come from the germline V gene. Deletions cut 6 bases from V and 5 bases from J, with 14 bases between. The CDR3 reads CASSSGLLDEQYF. The CDR3, as DNA: TGTGCCAGCAGTTCGGGACTTCTGGACGAGCAGTACTTC.

This clonotype was counted a few times. The V gene is TRBV20-1, the J gene TRBJ2-5; 9 nucleotides match TRBD2. The V gene's germline CDR1 is DFQATT and CDR2 SNEGSKA (reference sequence). The V gene end was trimmed by 3 bases and the J gene end by 4 bases; junction bases not matched to a gene: 6. The CDR3 contains 14 residues. The CDR3 sequence is CSASAAGGGETQYF. In DNA, the CDR3 is TGCAGTGCTAGTGCAGCGGGGGGTGGAGAGACCCAGTACTTC.

The chain links TRBV7-6 to TRBJ1-2, with TRBD1 matching over 9 bases. The junction had 18 bases not matched to a gene; V was cut back by 6 bases and J by 4 bases. Germline values: CDR1 SGHVS, CDR2 FNYEAQ. CDR3 length equals 18 residues. CDR3 protein: CASSLPTGGENHSYGYTF. CDR3 nucleotide sequence: TGTGCCAGCAGTTTACCGACAGGGGGTGAAAACCACTCCTATGGCTACACCTTC.

This clonotype was picked up many times. V and J are TRBV7-9 and TRBJ2-1; D remains ambiguous. The CDR3 covers 13 residues. The V and J ends lost 2 bases and 3 bases respectively, with 5 bases between them. Looked up from germline, CDR1 is SEHNR and CDR2 is FQNEAQ (reference sequence). CDR3 sequence: CASSLSIYNEQFF. CDR3 nucleotides: TGTGCCAGCAGCTTATCCATCTACAATGAGCAGTTCTTC.

In its sample, this clonotype was seen a few times. The CDR3 DNA sequence: TGTGCCAGCGGGCACTCGATTAGCAATCAGCCCCAGCATTTT. This translates into CASGHSISNQPQHF. The V call is TRBV7-8, the J call TRBJ1-5; D is undetermined. The V gene's germline CDR1 is SGHVS and CDR2 FQNEAQ. This CDR3 is built from 14 residues. The V end was cut by 8 bases, the J end by 0 bases, with 11 bases between.

The chain is built from TRBV4-3 and TRBJ2-7; 7 nucleotides match TRBD1. Trimming at V came to 1 base and at J to 3 bases, leaving 0 bases not matched to a gene. This CDR3 has 13 amino acids. Germline V CDR1 and CDR2: LGHNA, YSLEER. The CDR3 here is CASSQGTGYEQYF. The CDR3 nucleotides are TGCGCCAGCAGCCAAGGGACAGGCTACGAGCAGTACTTC.

The CDR3 region has the DNA TGTGCCAGCAGCCGTCGGACTAGCGGGGGCCTATACAATGAGCAGTTCTTC. Translation gives CASSRRTSGGLYNEQFF. The chain has TRBV3-1 and TRBJ2-1, with TRBD2 matching over 13 bases. The junction had 7 bases not matched to a gene; V was cut back by 4 bases and J by 4 bases. CDR3 size: 17 residues. Germline values: CDR1 LGHDT, CDR2 YNNKEL (reference sequence).

This clonotype was counted between two and nine times. The J gene is TRBJ2-3, the V gene TRBV20-1; unclear D gene. This CDR3 comprises 17 residues. With 2 bases removed from V and 3 bases from J, the gap between germline ends came to 21 bases. Germline lookup yields CDR1 DFQATT and CDR2 SNEGSKA (reference sequence). The CDR3 sequence: CSARPLRVRAGTDTQYF. CDR3 coding DNA: TGCAGTGCTAGACCTCTAAGGGTACGGGCTGGAACAGATACGCAGTATTTT.

This clonotype was seen more than once but under ten times. The rearrangement uses TRBV5-1 and TRBJ1-4; 7 bases fit TRBD1. CDR1 is SGHRS, CDR2 YFSETQ, per germline. V shed 7 bases, J shed 4 bases, and the junction held 4 bases outside the gene matches. The CDR3 has 13 amino acids. The CDR3 sequence is CASPGQHNEKLFF. In DNA form, the CDR3 reads TGCGCCAGCCCGGGACAGCATAATGAAAAACTGTTTTTT.

The V and J genes are TRBV5-1 and TRBJ2-7; perhaps TRBD1 as D (6 bases). This CDR3 spans 16 amino acids. V lost 0 bases and J 2 bases, leaving 15 bases between the germline ends. Looked up from germline, CDR1 is SGHRS and CDR2 is YFSETQ. In DNA form, the CDR3 reads TGCGCCAGCAGCTTGGGGACAGATATCCTTACCTACGAGCAGTACTTC. It encodes CASSLGTDILTYEQYF. The full variable domain, completed using reference TRBV5-1 and TRBJ2-7, is KAGVTQTPRYLIKTRGQQVTLSCSPISGHRSVSWYQQTPGQGLQFLFEYFSETQRNKGNFPGRFSGRQFSNSRSEMNVSTLELGDSALYLCASSLGTDILTYEQYFGPGTRLTVT.